This T cell receptor (beta chain) stems from a study of cytomegalovirus exposure and HLA in healthy donors. Study-wide results and caveats: Fewer than 20,000 TCR beta sequences were associated with HLA alleles at 0.05 false discovery rate in a later analysis.

Donors sampled were nominally healthy, though unrecorded immune exposures were likely. In its sample, this clone was seen a few times. As yet, its antigen is unknown. Per the germline V gene, CDR1 is MNHEY and CDR2 is SMNVEV (reference sequence). This CDR3 region has 15 residues. V lost 6 bases, J lost 0 bases, and 12 bases lay in between. PCR employed 60 Vbeta and 13 Jbeta primers. Assay used: immunoSEQ multiplex PCR; TCRdb lists only in-frame clones, some missing. This table has about 80,000 clones, around 62% appearing once. The rearrangement joins TRBV27 to TRBJ2-1; D gene ambiguous. The source is a male donor in good health and CMV-seropositive. The specimen sequenced was PBMCs. The CDR3 DNA reads TGTGCCAGCAGAACTTTCTCTACCTCCTACAATGAGCAGTTCTTC. It translates to CASRTFSTSYNEQFF.